This TCR beta chain emerged from a study of CD8 T cells in Susac syndrome. When the RNA was reverse transcribed, random hexamers were used with an input of about 0.45 to 1 ug. MiXCR, applied by TCRdb to the immunoSEQ multiplex PCR reads, yields one record per CDR3 protein. The sample carries around 200,000 distinct CDR3 sequences, 95% recorded once. The clonotype comes from a human donor with multiple sclerosis. Sequencing was carried out using CD4+ T cells from PBMCs.

The CDR3 coding sequence is TGCAGCGTTAAATTAGCTTACGAGCAGTACTTC. Amino acid sequence: CSVKLAYEQYF. The chain links TRBV29-1 to TRBJ2-7; D not certain. The CDR3 sequence is 11 residues long. Per germline, CDR1 SQVTM and CDR2 ANQGSEA. The V and J ends lost 5 bases and 4 bases respectively, with 9 bases between them.